These 3 T cell receptor beta chains were sequenced from one sample in a study of cytomegalovirus exposure and HLA in healthy donors. PCR involved 60 Vbeta and 13 Jbeta primers. Using immunoSEQ multiplex PCR, the repertoire was profiled, and TCRdb retains in-frame clones only, with some absent. Of 130,000 or so clones detected, roughly 84% appear once; the ten largest clones hold 2.5% to 3.5%. The sequencing sample was made of PBMCs. The receptors come from a woman aged 18-29 years in good health and CMV-seropositive.

The CDR3 is CASSPGQDNSPLHF. In DNA, the CDR3 is TGCGCCAGCAGTCCGGGACAGGATAATTCACCCCTCCACTTT. This rearrangement joins TRBV10-1 to TRBJ1-6; 8 bases fit TRBD1. V dropped 5 bases and J dropped 5; count of bases not matched to a gene: 2. Germline assignment: CDR1 WNHNN and CDR2 SYGVQD (reference sequence). CDR3 length: 14 residues.

The chain combines TRBV25-1 with TRBJ2-1; 15 positions match TRBD2. The germline V gene encodes CDR1 MGHDK and CDR2 SYGVNS. The CDR3 is 17 amino acids. V shed 8 bases, J shed 5 bases, and the junction held 10 bases outside the gene matches. The DNA of the CDR3 is TGTGCCAGCCGGGGACTAGCGGGGGGATTTCCAAACAATGAGCAGTTCTTC. Residues: CASRGLAGGFPNNEQFF.

This rearrangement joins TRBV4-1 to TRBJ1-5; a weak D match, TRBD1 (5 bases). The CDR3 contains 14 residues. Trimming cost V 1 base and J 6 bases, with 10 bases left between them. Germline V gene sequence: CDR1 MGHRA, CDR2 YSYEKL. This CDR3 is CASSQVVRGQPQHF. CDR3 coding DNA: TGCGCCAGCAGCCAAGTCGTAAGGGGTCAGCCCCAGCATTTT.